This entry lists 5 T cell receptor beta chains sequenced from one sample in a study of blood T cell repertoires in COVID-19. Sequenced by immunoSEQ multiplex PCR; TCRdb stores in-frame clones only, minus some. Among tens of thousands of clones listed, over 85% were seen once. Sequencing used peripheral blood. Source of these receptors: a man aged 45-65 years with COVID-19, enrolled during active disease.

The chain carries TRBV24-1 and TRBJ2-7, with 7 nucleotides matching TRBD1. The CDR3 consists of 14 residues. In germline, CDR1 is KGHDR, CDR2 SFDVKD. After removal of 5 bases from V and 6 bases from J, the junction contained 9 bases not matched to a gene. This CDR3 reads CATSGSTGIAEQYF. CDR3 DNA: TGTGCCACCAGTGGTTCGACAGGGATAGCCGAGCAGTACTTC.

As concerns this clone: Other nucleotide sequences from this sample produce the same CDR3. The chain couples TRBV30 to TRBJ1-2; 8 bases fit TRBD1. With 3 bases clipped from V and 4 bases from J, the junction kept 4 bases outside the gene matches. Germline V CDR1 and CDR2: GTSNPN, SVGIG (reference sequence). CDR3 size: 13 residues. The CDR3 DNA follows: TGTGCCTGGAGCGGAGGGACAGGCTATGGCTACACCTTC. It codes for CAWSGGTGYGYTF.

The CDR3, as DNA: TGCGCCAGCAGCCAAAACAGGGCTGGCACTGAAGCTTTCTTT. It codes for CASSQNRAGTEAFF. This chain joins TRBV4-3 and TRBJ1-1; D may be TRBD1 (6 bases). Trimming shortened V by 2 bases and J by 4 bases, and 11 bases separated the two germline ends. Germline V gene data show CDR1 as LGHNA and CDR2 as YSLEER. The CDR3 has 14 residues.

This chain links TRBV2 with TRBJ1-4; D is undetermined. The CDR3 loop spans 14 amino acids. V shed 6 bases and J shed 8 bases, with 16 bases lying between them. Germline CDR1 SNHLY, CDR2 FYNNEI. The CDR3 DNA follows: TGTGCCAGCAGGCGGGATCGGGATAGAGAAAAACTGTTTTTT. The encoded protein is CASRRDRDREKLFF.

The chain couples TRBV6-1 to TRBJ1-2; possibly TRBD1 for D (5 bases). V lost 0 bases, J lost 4 bases, and 15 bases lay in between. This CDR3 comprises 16 residues. CDR1 and CDR2 (germline): MNHNS, SASEGT. The CDR3 loop reads CASSEAQGRAGYGYTF. The CDR3 DNA follows: TGTGCCAGCAGTGAAGCGCAGGGCAGGGCAGGCTATGGCTACACCTTC.